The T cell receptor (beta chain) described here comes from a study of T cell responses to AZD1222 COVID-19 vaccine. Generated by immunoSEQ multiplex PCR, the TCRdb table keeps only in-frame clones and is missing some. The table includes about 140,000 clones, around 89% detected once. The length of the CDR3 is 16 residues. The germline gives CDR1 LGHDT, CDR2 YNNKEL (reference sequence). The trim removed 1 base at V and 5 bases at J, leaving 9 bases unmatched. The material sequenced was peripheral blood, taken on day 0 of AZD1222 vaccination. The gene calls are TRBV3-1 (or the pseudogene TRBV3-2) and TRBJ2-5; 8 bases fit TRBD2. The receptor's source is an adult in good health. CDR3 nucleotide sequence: TGTGCCAGCAGCCAAGCCCAGCGGGGGCCGGGGGAGACCCAGTACTTC. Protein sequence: CASSQAQRGPGETQYF.